This T cell receptor (beta chain) was identified in a study of T cells in Graves' hyperthyroidism and ophthalmopathy. Study-wide findings and caveats: Prediction of ophthalmopathy progression came a median approximately 6 months pre-onset. Patients with ophthalmopathy were separated from those with stable hyperthyroidism by a 13 V-J model.

The V end was cut by 8 bases, the J end by 2 bases, with 16 bases between. The CDR3 extends over 14 amino acids. Germline CDR1 and CDR2: LNHDA and SQIVND (reference sequence). Clinical symptoms, serum thyroxine, TRAb, thyroid ultrasound and orbital computed tomography established diagnosis. Many counts were recorded for this clonotype. Its antigen remains unidentified. It was RNA transcripts that yielded the amplified TCR beta CDR3 regions. The study used the HTBI primer set for a first-round RT-PCR of the TCR CDR3. In TCRdb, the multiplex PCR reads were re-called with MiXCR into one record per CDR3 protein. This sample has roughly 250,000 distinct CDR3 sequences; roughly 17% occur once, and the top ten carry 28%.

The chain couples TRBV19 to TRBJ2-7; the D gene is possibly TRBD1 (7 bases). This receptor was identified in a woman between 18 and 29 years old with Graves' ophthalmopathy. Input material: blood. DNA of the CDR3: TGTGCCAGTGCTCCTGCGGGACAGCCCTACGAGCAGTACTTC. Translation: CASAPAGQPYEQYF.